This T cell receptor (beta chain) is drawn from a study of vaccination and CD4 T cells after COVID-19. Study-wide context: Overlapping spike peptides of SARS-CoV-2, HCoV-NL63, HCoV-OC43 and HCoV-229E were used, and cells were stimulated with them.

As for this clonotype: What it binds is unknown.

Cultured CD4+ T cell DNA underwent sequencing with the Oncomine TCR Beta short-read assay. TCRdb processed the PCR reads anew with MiXCR; each CDR3 protein has one entry. The sample consists of roughly 20,000 distinct CDR3 sequences, 55% of them appearing once. CDR3 length: 15 amino acids. Germline assignment: CDR1 MDHEN and CDR2 SYDVKM. V shed 4 bases and J shed 6 bases, with 16 bases lying between them. Regarding treatment: roughly 10-day PBMC culture with coronavirus spike peptide pools or control peptides (ViraFEST assay). Specimen: CD4+ T cells from blood, cultured in vitro. This TCR came from a human donor who had recovered from COVID-19. The chain has TRBV28 and TRBJ1-5; D is perhaps TRBD1 (5 bases). CDR3 nucleotide sequence: TGTGCCAGCAGTTGGGGTAGGGGCTACAGTCAGCCCCAGCATTTT. Translation gives CASSWGRGYSQPQHF.